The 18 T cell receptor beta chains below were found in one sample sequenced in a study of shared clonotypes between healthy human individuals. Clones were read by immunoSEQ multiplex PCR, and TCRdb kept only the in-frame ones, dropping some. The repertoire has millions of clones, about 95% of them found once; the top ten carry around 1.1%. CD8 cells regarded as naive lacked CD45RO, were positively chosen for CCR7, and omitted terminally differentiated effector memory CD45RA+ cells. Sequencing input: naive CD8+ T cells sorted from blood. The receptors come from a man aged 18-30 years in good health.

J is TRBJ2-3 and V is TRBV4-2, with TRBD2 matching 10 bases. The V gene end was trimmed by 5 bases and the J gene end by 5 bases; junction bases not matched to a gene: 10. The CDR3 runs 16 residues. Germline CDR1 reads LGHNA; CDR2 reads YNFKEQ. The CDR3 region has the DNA TGTGCCAGCAGCACCGGACTAGCGGAGAGTATAGATACGCAGTATTTT. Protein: CASSTGLAESIDTQYF.

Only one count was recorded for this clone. The CDR3 sequence is CASSISLQLRISYEQYF. The DNA of the CDR3 is TGTGCCAGTAGTATTTCCCTACAGCTACGAATTTCCTACGAGCAGTACTTC. This rearrangement joins TRBV19 to TRBJ2-7; unclear D gene. The CDR3 is made up of 17 amino acids. The germline gives CDR1 LNHDA, CDR2 SQIVND (reference sequence). The V gene lost 3 bases and the J gene lost 1 base, with 19 bases spanning the gap.

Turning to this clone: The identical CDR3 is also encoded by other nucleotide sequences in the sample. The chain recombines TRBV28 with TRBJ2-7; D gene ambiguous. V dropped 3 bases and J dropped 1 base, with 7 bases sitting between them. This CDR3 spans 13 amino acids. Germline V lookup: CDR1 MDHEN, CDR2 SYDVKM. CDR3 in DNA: TGTGCCAGCAGTTTTGGTCAGTCCTACGAGCAGTACTTC. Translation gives CASSFGQSYEQYF.

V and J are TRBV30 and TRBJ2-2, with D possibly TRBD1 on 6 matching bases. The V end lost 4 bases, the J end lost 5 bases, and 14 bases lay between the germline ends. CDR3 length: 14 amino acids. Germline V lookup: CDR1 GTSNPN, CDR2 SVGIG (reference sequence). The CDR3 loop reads CAWNFRGGTGELFF. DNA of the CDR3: TGTGCCTGGAATTTCAGGGGTGGAACCGGGGAGCTGTTTTTT.

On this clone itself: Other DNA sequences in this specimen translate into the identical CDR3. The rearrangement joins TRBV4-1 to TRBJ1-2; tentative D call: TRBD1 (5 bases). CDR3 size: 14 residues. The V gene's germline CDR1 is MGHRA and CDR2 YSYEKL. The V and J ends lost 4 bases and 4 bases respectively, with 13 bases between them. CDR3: CASSPMEGIYGYTF. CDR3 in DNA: TGCGCCAGCAGCCCAATGGAGGGGATCTATGGCTACACCTTC.

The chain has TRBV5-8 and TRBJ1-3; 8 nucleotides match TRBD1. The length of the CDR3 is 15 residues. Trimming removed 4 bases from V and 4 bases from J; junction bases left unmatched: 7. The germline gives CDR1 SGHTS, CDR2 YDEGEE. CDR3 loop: CASSTNGQGGNTIYF. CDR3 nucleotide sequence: TGTGCCAGCAGCACAAACGGACAGGGAGGAAACACCATATATTTT.

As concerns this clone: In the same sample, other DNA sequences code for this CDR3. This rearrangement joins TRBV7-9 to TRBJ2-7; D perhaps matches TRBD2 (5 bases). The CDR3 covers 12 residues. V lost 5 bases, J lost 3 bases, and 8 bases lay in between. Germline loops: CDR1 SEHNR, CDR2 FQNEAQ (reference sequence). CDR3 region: CASSRTGYEQYF. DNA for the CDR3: TGTGCCAGCAGCAGGACTGGCTACGAGCAGTACTTC.

CDR3 coding DNA: TGCGCCAGCAGCTTCGCAAGGGGGCCTGGAGAGACCCAGTACTTC. This encodes CASSFARGPGETQYF. The chain recombines TRBV4-1 with TRBJ2-5; 7 bases align to TRBD1. The V gene's germline CDR1 is MGHRA and CDR2 YSYEKL. There are 15 residues in the CDR3. After removal of 5 bases from V and 4 bases from J, the junction contained 10 bases not matched to a gene.

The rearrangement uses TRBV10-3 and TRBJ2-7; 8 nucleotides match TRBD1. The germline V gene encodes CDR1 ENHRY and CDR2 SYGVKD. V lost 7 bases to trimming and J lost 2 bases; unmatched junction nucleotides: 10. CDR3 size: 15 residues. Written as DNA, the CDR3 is TGTGCCATCAAAGGACAGGGTGGAACTCCCTACGAGCAGTACTTC. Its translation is CAIKGQGGTPYEQYF.

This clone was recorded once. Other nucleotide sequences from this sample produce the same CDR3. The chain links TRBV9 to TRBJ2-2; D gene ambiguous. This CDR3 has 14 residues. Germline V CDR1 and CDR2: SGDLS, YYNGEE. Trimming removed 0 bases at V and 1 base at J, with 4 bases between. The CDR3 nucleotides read TGTGCCAGCAGCGTAGTAGTGAACACCGGGGAGCTGTTTTTT. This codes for CASSVVVNTGELFF.

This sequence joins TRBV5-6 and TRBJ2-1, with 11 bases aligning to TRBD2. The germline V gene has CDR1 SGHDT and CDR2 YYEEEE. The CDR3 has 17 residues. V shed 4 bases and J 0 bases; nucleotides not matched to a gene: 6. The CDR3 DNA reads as TGTGCCAGCAGCGGGACTAGCGGTCCTAGCTCCTACAATGAGCAGTTCTTC. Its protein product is CASSGTSGPSSYNEQFF.

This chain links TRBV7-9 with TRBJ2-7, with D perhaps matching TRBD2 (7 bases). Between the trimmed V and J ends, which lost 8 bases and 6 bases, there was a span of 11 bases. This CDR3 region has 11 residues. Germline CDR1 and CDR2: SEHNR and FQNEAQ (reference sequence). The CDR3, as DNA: TGTGCCAGCGAGGGGGGGTCCGAGCAGTACTTC. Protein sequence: CASEGGSEQYF.

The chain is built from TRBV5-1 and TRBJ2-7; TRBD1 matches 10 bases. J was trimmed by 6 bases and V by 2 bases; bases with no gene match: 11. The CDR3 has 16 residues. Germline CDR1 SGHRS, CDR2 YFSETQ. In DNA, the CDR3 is TGCGCCAGCAGCTTAACGGCGGGACAGGGGCTACGCGAGCAGTACTTC. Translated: CASSLTAGQGLREQYF.

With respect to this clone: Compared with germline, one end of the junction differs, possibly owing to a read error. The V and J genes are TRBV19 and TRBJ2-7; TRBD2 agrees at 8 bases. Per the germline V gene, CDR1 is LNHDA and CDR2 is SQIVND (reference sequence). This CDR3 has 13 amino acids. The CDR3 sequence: CASSAPGGVSTLF. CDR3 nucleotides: TGTGCCAGTAGTGCCCCGGGGGGGGTTTCTACATTGTTC.

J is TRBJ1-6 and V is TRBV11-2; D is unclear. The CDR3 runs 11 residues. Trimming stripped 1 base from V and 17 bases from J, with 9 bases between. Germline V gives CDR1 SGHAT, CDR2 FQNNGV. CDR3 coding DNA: TGTGCCAGCAGCTTAGGGGGAGACATCCACTTT. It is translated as CASSLGGDIHF.

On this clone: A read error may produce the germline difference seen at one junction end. The CDR3, as DNA: TGTGCCATCAGTCCCCCCCCAGTCTCACCCCTCCACTTT. Amino acids: CAISPPPVSPLHF. V usage is TRBV28 and J usage is TRBJ1-6; no clear D. CDR3 length: 13 amino acids. Germline V gene data show CDR1 as MDHEN and CDR2 as SYDVKM.

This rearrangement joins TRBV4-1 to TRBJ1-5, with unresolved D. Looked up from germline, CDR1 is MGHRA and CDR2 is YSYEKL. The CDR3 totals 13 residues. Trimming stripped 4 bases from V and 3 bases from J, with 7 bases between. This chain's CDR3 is CASSLVANQPQHF. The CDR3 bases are TGCGCCAGCAGCCTCGTGGCCAATCAGCCCCAGCATTTT.

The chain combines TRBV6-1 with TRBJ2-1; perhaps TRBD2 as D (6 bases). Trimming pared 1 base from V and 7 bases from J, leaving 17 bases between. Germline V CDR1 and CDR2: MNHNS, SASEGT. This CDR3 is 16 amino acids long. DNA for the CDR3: TGTGCCAGCAGTGAAGACCTGTGGGTAGCGGAAAATGAGCAGTTCTTC. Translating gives CASSEDLWVAENEQFF.